The T cell receptor (beta chain) described here comes from a study of glioma-infiltrating T cells after dendritic cell vaccination. The overall study: Patients received three intradermal dendritic cell vaccine injections at biweekly intervals.

CDR1 and CDR2 from the germline V gene are SGHDN and FVKESK. CDR3 length: 18 residues. J lost 7 bases, V lost 1 base, and 13 bases had no gene match. Sequencing was performed with immunoSEQ multiplex PCR; in TCRdb, only in-frame clones are kept and a portion is missing. The sample has 55,000 to 70,000 clones, 82% seen once. The rearrangement uses TRBV14 and TRBJ2-1, with 10 bases lining up with TRBD2. This clonotype was sampled from a human donor with glioblastoma. Sample: blood, taken before dendritic cell vaccination. The CDR3 loop is CASSQAGAGGPSQNEQFF. CDR3 nucleotides: TGTGCCAGCAGCCAAGCGGGAGCGGGGGGGCCCTCACAGAATGAGCAGTTCTTC.